This T cell receptor (beta chain) originates from a study of CD8 T cells in ankylosing spondylitis. Study findings and constraints: Apparently characteristic of ankylosing spondylitis blood was a TCR beta motif (eight highly homologous variants). Reportedly, matched ankylosing spondylitis synovial fluid was significantly enriched for disease-linked clones.

TCRdb processed the 5' RACE reads anew with MiXCR; each CDR3 protein has one entry. Here the sample spans about 800,000 distinct CDR3 sequences, 12% being singletons. This CDR3 spans 16 amino acids. Per germline, CDR1 LGHNA and CDR2 YNFKEQ. Trimming shortened V by 4 bases and J by 4 bases, and 16 bases separated the two germline ends. This clonotype was counted only a few times. Its matching antigen is unknown. Sequencing input: blood, either unsorted or a sorted T cell fraction (not recorded which). The receptor was isolated from a male donor with ankylosing spondylitis. The V call is TRBV4-2, the J call TRBJ2-2, with D possibly TRBD1 on 5 matching bases. CDR3 nucleotides: TGTGCCAGCAGCCTCAGGGCCAGAAGTTTCACCGGGGAGCTGTTTTTT. Its translation is CASSLRARSFTGELFF.